These 26 T cell receptor beta chains were all obtained from the same sample, sequenced in a study of blood T cells in healthy people across ages. A sample-barcoded 5' primer and a J-beta primer mix were used in a second PCR of about 7 to 12 cycles. TCRdb itself ran the 5' RACE reads through MiXCR, one entry per CDR3 protein. The table records roughly 1,500,000 distinct CDR3 sequences, 42% of them present only once. What was sequenced was blood. The receptors originated from a woman between 18 and 29 years old in good health.

This clonotype was detected only once. It may be a read error: a sequence one base away is much more abundant. The V gene is TRBV16, the J gene TRBJ1-5; 8 positions agree with TRBD1. Germline V gene sequence: CDR1 KGHSY, CDR2 FQNENV. Losses at the gene ends were 2 bases for V and 4 bases for J; bases not matched to a gene: 1. The CDR3 is made up of 14 amino acids. CDR3 region: CASSQRTGNQPQHF. The CDR3 DNA follows: TGTGCCAGCAGCCAAAGGACAGGGAATCAGCCCCAGCATTTT.

This sequence joins TRBV29-1 and TRBJ2-3; weak D call: TRBD1 (5 bases). V was clipped by 5 bases and J by 6 bases, with 15 bases between them. Germline CDR1 reads SQVTM; CDR2 reads ANQGSEA. The CDR3 runs 13 residues. CDR3 coding DNA: TGCAGCGTTAACACAGGTACGCCGGATACGCAGTATTTT. Translation: CSVNTGTPDTQYF.

This chain links TRBV7-2 with TRBJ2-5, with D hard to call. The CDR3 length is 14 residues. Between the trimmed V and J ends, which lost 2 bases and 5 bases, there was a span of 12 bases. Germline V gene sequence: CDR1 SGHTA, CDR2 FQGNSA. CDR3 protein: CASSLQVLGETQYF. For the CDR3, the DNA is TGTGCCAGCAGCTTACAGGTCCTGGGGGAGACCCAGTACTTC.

A few counts support this clonotype. The chain employs TRBV6-5 and TRBJ2-7, with TRBD1 identical over 9 bases. In germline, CDR1 is MNHEY, CDR2 SVGAGI. The CDR3 has 14 amino acids. J gave up 2 bases and V 2 bases, and 1 base lay outside the gene matches. CDR3 amino acids: CASSYRDRAYEQYF. The CDR3 nucleotides read TGTGCCAGCAGTTACCGGGACAGGGCCTACGAGCAGTACTTC.

This clonotype has a single count. The V call is TRBV4-1, the J call TRBJ2-7; 11 bases are a match to TRBD1. CDR3 length: 18 residues. Losses at the gene ends were 1 base for V and 3 bases for J; bases not matched to a gene: 11. Germline lookup yields CDR1 MGHRA and CDR2 YSYEKL. The DNA of the CDR3 is TGCGCCAGCAGCCAAGCAGTCGGACAGGGGGCTCCCTACTACGAGCAGTACTTC. Its protein is CASSQAVGQGAPYYEQYF.

The chain couples TRBV3-1 to TRBJ2-7; D is possibly TRBD1 (5 bases). V gave up 0 bases and J gave up 0 bases, with 9 bases separating them. The V gene's germline CDR1 is LGHDT and CDR2 YNNKEL (reference sequence). This CDR3 contains 15 residues. DNA of the CDR3: TGTGCCAGCAGCCAAGATGACAGAGCCTCCTACGAGCAGTACTTC. This sequence encodes CASSQDDRASYEQYF.

The chain joins TRBV27 to TRBJ2-1; 7 nucleotides align to TRBD1. This CDR3 has 14 amino acids. Germline CDR1 and CDR2: MNHEY and SMNVEV (reference sequence). After removal of 5 bases from V and 10 bases from J, the junction contained 11 bases not matched to a gene. The CDR3 DNA sequence: TGTGCCAGCAGTCCCCCGGGACAGAGACACGAGCAGTTCTTC. It specifies CASSPPGQRHEQFF.

Notes on this clonotype: Compared with germline, one end of the junction differs, possibly owing to a read error. This sequence joins TRBV7-8 and TRBJ2-7, with D uncertain. Germline CDR1 and CDR2: SGHVS and FQNEAQ. The length of the CDR3 is 12 residues. CDR3 protein: CAGSPGRYEQYF. DNA for the CDR3: TGTGCCGGCAGCCCCGGACGGTACGAGCAGTACTTC.

The CDR3 DNA follows: TGTGCCAGCAGTGAAGGGGCGGGAGCCTCCTACGAGCAGTACTTC. Translation: CASSEGAGASYEQYF. The V call is TRBV25-1, the J call TRBJ2-7, with 7 bases that match TRBD2. The CDR3 is 15 amino acids. V shed 2 bases, J shed 0 bases, and the junction held 4 bases outside the gene matches. Germline CDR1 MGHDK, CDR2 SYGVNS.

This clonotype occurred a few times. The CDR3 loop is CSARTGTNYEQYF. DNA for the CDR3: TGCAGTGCTAGAACAGGGACAAACTACGAGCAGTACTTC. This chain uses TRBV20-1 with TRBJ2-7; tentative D call: TRBD1 (6 bases). The ends were cut back, 2 bases at V and 3 bases at J, with 11 bases in the middle. The CDR3 covers 13 residues. Germline V lookup: CDR1 DFQATT, CDR2 SNEGSKA (reference sequence).

Many counts were recorded for this clonotype. Its ends do not fully match the called genes, so a read error is possible. The rearrangement uses TRBV5-1 and TRBJ2-1, with 12 nucleotides matching TRBD2. This CDR3 has 16 residues. Germline CDR1 and CDR2: SGHRS and YFSETQ. The DNA for the CDR3 is TGTGCCAGCAGCTTACTAGCGGGGGGATCCTACAATGAGCAGTTCTTC. Its translation: CASSLLAGGSYNEQFF.

This clonotype has only a few counts. This chain joins TRBV28 and TRBJ2-7; TRBD2 agrees at 8 bases. V lost 5 bases and J lost 3; bases outside the gene matches: 12. Germline assignment: CDR1 MDHEN and CDR2 SYDVKM. The CDR3 totals 16 residues. DNA of the CDR3: TGTGCCAGCAGTCCGATTGAAAGCCTAGCGGGCTACGAGCAGTACTTC. This translates into CASSPIESLAGYEQYF.

This clonotype was counted a few times. CDR3 protein: CASSQELAGPTIVQFF. CDR3 coding DNA: TGTGCCAGCAGCCAGGAACTAGCGGGGCCGACTATTGTGCAGTTCTTC. The chain uses TRBV4-2 and TRBJ2-1, with 10 nucleotides matching TRBD2. This CDR3 region has 16 residues. V trimming: 3 bases; J trimming: 12 bases; junction bases outside the gene matches: 14. CDR1 and CDR2 (germline): LGHNA, YNFKEQ.

V gene TRBV27 combines with J gene TRBJ1-5; D possibly corresponds to TRBD1 (6 bases). The CDR3 has 16 amino acids. Trimming cost V 1 base and J 4 bases, with 14 bases left between them. Germline V gene sequence: CDR1 MNHEY, CDR2 SMNVEV (reference sequence). The CDR3 spells CASSLWGQGWNQPQHF. CDR3 DNA: TGTGCCAGCAGTTTATGGGGTCAGGGGTGGAATCAGCCCCAGCATTTT.

This clonotype showed up just a few times. V is TRBV5-1 and J is TRBJ2-5, with 7 bases fitting TRBD1. V lost 7 bases, J lost 3 bases, and 12 bases stayed unmatched. Germline V gives CDR1 SGHRS, CDR2 YFSETQ. CDR3 size: 15 residues. CDR3 region: CASGITGTAKETQYF. The DNA for the CDR3 is TGCGCCAGCGGGATCACCGGGACAGCTAAAGAGACCCAGTACTTC.

In this sample, this clonotype turned up a few times. This sequence joins TRBV27 and TRBJ1-1, with 7 bases that match TRBD1. CDR1 is MNHEY, CDR2 SMNVEV, per germline (reference sequence). V was clipped by 6 bases and J by 5 bases; unmatched bases: 9. The CDR3 has 14 residues. In DNA form, the CDR3 reads TGTGCCAGCAGCCAAGACAGGGTGGGGACTGAAGCTTTCTTT. Protein product: CASSQDRVGTEAFF.

This clonotype was counted a few times. The rearrangement uses TRBV20-1 and TRBJ1-1; D ambiguous. CDR1 and CDR2 from the germline V gene are DFQATT and SNEGSKA (reference sequence). The CDR3 consists of 14 residues. V shed 5 bases and J shed 4 bases, with 17 bases lying between them. The CDR3 spells CSAYRGPLGTEAFF. The CDR3 nucleotides read TGCAGTGCTTACCGAGGACCGCTGGGCACTGAAGCTTTCTTT.

The table lists this clonotype with many counts. The chain carries TRBV18 and TRBJ2-7, with 8 bases identical to TRBD2. CDR3 size: 15 residues. The germline V gene has CDR1 KGHSH and CDR2 LQKENI. Trimming removed 4 bases from V and 2 bases from J; junction bases left unmatched: 7. CDR3 nucleotide sequence: TGTGCCAGCTCACGCGGACTAGCCAGGACCTACGAGCAGTACTTC. Translation: CASSRGLARTYEQYF.

This clonotype was detected only once. The rearrangement uses TRBV6-5 and TRBJ1-4, with D maybe TRBD1 (5 bases). Trimming left V 6 bases short and J 3 bases short, with 11 bases between. The CDR3 has 14 amino acids. Germline loops: CDR1 MNHEY, CDR2 SVGAGI. CDR3 nucleotides: TGTGCCAGCAGAGCCCAGGGTGCTAATGAAAAACTGTTTTTT. The encoded protein is CASRAQGANEKLFF.

This sequence joins TRBV7-2 and TRBJ2-2, with 11 positions matching TRBD2. Germline-derived CDR1 and CDR2 are SGHTA and FQGNSA. V was pared by 3 bases and J by 6 bases, with 3 bases of the junction left unmatched. CDR3 length equals 15 residues. The CDR3 region is CASSLSGLAAGELFF. DNA for the CDR3: TGTGCCAGCAGCTTGTCGGGACTAGCGGCCGGGGAGCTGTTTTTT.

V usage is TRBV3-1 and J usage is TRBJ2-5; 8 bases map to TRBD2. With V trimmed by 4 bases and J by 9 bases, 7 bases remained unmatched. Germline V gene data show CDR1 as LGHDT and CDR2 as YNNKEL (reference sequence). The CDR3 extends over 13 amino acids. The chain's CDR3 is CASSPAVAGPQYF. The CDR3 DNA sequence: TGTGCCAGCAGCCCCGCAGTAGCGGGGCCCCAGTACTTC.

The chain carries TRBV5-1 and TRBJ2-5; D remains unclear. Between the trimmed V and J ends, which lost 7 bases and 4 bases, there was a span of 11 bases. Germline V lookup: CDR1 SGHRS, CDR2 YFSETQ. The CDR3 sequence is 12 residues long. CDR3 residues: CASALSGETQYF. The CDR3 bases are TGCGCCAGCGCCCTTTCCGGAGAGACCCAGTACTTC.

On this clonotype: A read error may be the cause here, since a much bigger clone is one base away. The chain is built from TRBV29-1 and TRBJ2-1; 7 positions agree with TRBD1. The CDR3 length is 14 residues. The germline V gene encodes CDR1 SQVTM and CDR2 ANQGSEA. The CDR3 sequence is CNVERDSYNNEQFF. The CDR3, as DNA: TGCAACGTTGAACGGGACAGCTACAACAATGAGCAGTTCTTC.

This chain connects TRBV9 to TRBJ2-3; D remains ambiguous. The CDR3 runs to 14 residues. V shed 0 bases and J shed 4 bases, with 9 bases lying between them. CDR1 is SGDLS and CDR2 is YYNGEE in the germline V gene. The DNA for the CDR3 is TGTGCCAGCAGCGTAGAAGGCTTCCCAGATACGCAGTATTTT. It codes for CASSVEGFPDTQYF. The full variable domain, its missing parts supplied by reference TRBV9 and TRBJ2-3, is DSGVTQTPKHLITATGQRVTLRCSPRSGDLSVYWYQQSLDQGLQFLIQYYNGEERAKGNILERFSAQQFPDLHSELNLSSLELGDSALYFCASSVEGFPDTQYFGPGTRLTVL.

In its sample, this clonotype was seen a few times. The chain recombines TRBV20-1 with TRBJ2-7; D gene ambiguous. The V and J ends lost 0 bases and 3 bases respectively, with 21 bases between them. In germline, CDR1 is DFQATT, CDR2 SNEGSKA (reference sequence). CDR3 length equals 17 residues. The CDR3 region is CSARDPRGHSSNYEQYF. The CDR3 nucleotides are TGCAGTGCTAGAGACCCTCGTGGCCACTCATCAAACTACGAGCAGTACTTC.

This CDR3 is CASSFRQGGEKLFF. The CDR3 DNA reads TGTGCCAGCAGTTTTAGGCAGGGCGGCGAAAAACTGTTTTTT. V gene TRBV12-3 or TRBV12-4 combines with J gene TRBJ1-4; the D gene is possibly TRBD1 (5 bases). V lost 3 bases and J 8 bases, leaving 13 bases between the germline ends. The CDR3 spans 14 residues.